This TCR beta chain was sequenced for a study of CD8+ T cells in alopecia areata (dated by TCRdb to the late 2010s). In the study overall: To study T cell clonal expansion in alopecia areata, the researchers applied high-throughput TCRbeta sequencing to both the C3H/HeJ mouse model and human patients. Scalp clonality was compared among normal scalp (n=4), patchy alopecia areata scalp (n=8), and alopecia totalis/universalis scalp (n=8). Scalp tissue and sorted CD4+ and CD8+ peripheral blood T cells from patchy and totalis/universalis alopecia areata patients and from healthy controls were covered by human TCRbeta sequencing. TCRbeta CDR3 regions were amplified by immunoSEQ multiplex PCR using 35 Vbeta forward and 13 Jbeta reverse primers. RNA was obtained with the PAXgene miRNA kit for fixed scalp, the miRNeasy kit for PBMCs, and the RNeasy kit for mouse skin.

The library relied on the immunoSEQ multiplex PCR assay. To provide template for TCR sequencing, every sample had RNA extracted and reverse transcribed into cDNA. SuperScript III was used for first-strand cDNA synthesis, primed with a 2:1 mix of oligo-dT and random hexamers. A synthetic immune receptor repertoire was used to assess amplification bias, and residual bias was removed computationally. The authors processed their data as follows. Raw reads were preprocessed to remove errors, and CDR3 was defined by IMGT conventions from the conserved cysteine to phenylalanine. Clonality was computed by normalizing Shannon entropy by log2 of the number of productive unique TCRs and subtracting the result from 1. Scalp TCRbeta sequences were cross-referenced with sorted blood CD4 and CD8 repertoires so that the CD4 or CD8 identity of scalp clones could be inferred. TCRdb stores this immuneACCESS table with in-frame sequences only. Part of the clones is absent; in the studies checked, under half of the shortfall reflects unresolved V genes, and no reason is known for the rest. The DNA was the basis for D and trimming; V, J and clone size are from that table. In all, the sample holds 100,000 to 150,000 clones, and less than 80% of those were seen once. The ten largest clones represent around 2.7% of the sample.

Between the V and J ends, shortened by 4 bases and 4 bases respectively, the junction contains 17 bases. CDR1 and CDR2, per the germline V gene, are SGHDT and YYEEEE. The CDR3 spans 15 residues, from the cysteine through the phenylalanine. The entry retains the CDR3 DNA only, 45 bases that are in frame from base 1. Study-wide findings and limitations: Shared TCR sequences between patients were less evident than in mice, which may be partly attributable to HLA diversity in the patient population. Unlike mouse skin, which is dominated by gammadelta T cells, normal human skin has resident alphabeta T cells that are also sequenced, and this complicates analysis of the scalp TCR repertoire. Compared with normal scalp, lesional scalp had higher clonality and more expanded CD8+ clones, particularly in alopecia totalis/universalis, a pattern that suggests antigenic drive.

With respect to this clone: The target of this receptor is not known. Per-base qualities were not stored, and no clone one base away is much larger.

PBMCs were isolated by density centrifugation and stained for CD3, CD4 and CD8, and CD4+ and CD8+ T cells were sorted on a FACSAria. Scalp biopsies and blood samples were obtained from unaffected controls. Sequencing used CD4+ T cells sorted from blood. The rearranged chain carries TRBV5-6 and TRBJ1-1; no D gene can be assigned with confidence. The source is a human donor in good health. The DNA is as follows: TGTGCCAGCAGCCGCGGACTCAGGACGGGCACTGAAGCTTTCTTT. Translated, this is CASSRGLRTGTEAFF.